This TCR beta chain derives from a study of response to subunit inactivated influenza vaccine. This clonotype appeared many times. TCRdb redid the calling of the RT-PCR reads with MiXCR, one entry per CDR3 protein. The sample shows about 570,000 distinct CDR3 sequences, about 11% of them seen only once. V dropped 1 base and J dropped 0; count of bases not matched to a gene: 1. The CDR3 loop spans 16 amino acids. These records were also assigned to another study, of T cells expressing NK-cell markers. That source notes: 5'RACE template switching with UMIs produced the TCR beta cDNA. Several of the experiments relied on an anti-gamma-delta TCR antibody so that only alpha-beta TCR T cells were sorted. Each of roughly 6 donors carried dominant NKG2C+ clonotypes accounting for roughly 1.0-7.0% of CD8+ T cells.

The TCR was taken from a man aged 45 to 65 who received an inactivated influenza vaccine. The sequencing used PBMCs from blood, collected on the day of vaccination. The chain couples TRBV12-3 or TRBV12-4 to TRBJ2-1, with 9 bases that match TRBD2. Here the CDR3 reads CASSLGGGVSYNEQFF. The CDR3 nucleotides are TGTGCCAGCAGTTTAGGCGGGGGGGTCTCCTACAATGAGCAGTTCTTC.